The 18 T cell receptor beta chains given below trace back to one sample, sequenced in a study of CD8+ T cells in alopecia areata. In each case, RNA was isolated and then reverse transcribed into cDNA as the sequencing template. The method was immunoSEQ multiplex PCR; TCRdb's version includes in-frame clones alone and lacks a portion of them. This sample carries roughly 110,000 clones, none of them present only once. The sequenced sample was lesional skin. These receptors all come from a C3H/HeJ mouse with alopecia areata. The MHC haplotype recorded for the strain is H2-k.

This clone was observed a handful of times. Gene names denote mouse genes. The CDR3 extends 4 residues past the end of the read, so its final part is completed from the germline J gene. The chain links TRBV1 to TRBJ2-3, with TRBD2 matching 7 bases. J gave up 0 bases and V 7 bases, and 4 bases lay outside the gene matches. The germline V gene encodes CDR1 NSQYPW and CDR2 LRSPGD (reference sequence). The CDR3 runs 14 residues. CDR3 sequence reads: CTCKTGSSAETLYF. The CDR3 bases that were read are TGCACCTGCAAGACTGGGTCTAGTGCAGAA.

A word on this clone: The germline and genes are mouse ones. CDR3 in amino acids: CTCSTRLGGGDTQYF. The sequenced part of the CDR3 DNA is TGCACCTGCAGTACACGACTGGGGGGTGGGGAC. The chain combines TRBV1 with TRBJ2-5; 10 bases are shared with TRBD2. Coverage ceases 4 residues before the CDR3 finishes, and the germline J gene fills in the end. CDR1 and CDR2 from the germline V gene are NSQYPW and LRSPGD (reference sequence). CDR3 length equals 15 residues.

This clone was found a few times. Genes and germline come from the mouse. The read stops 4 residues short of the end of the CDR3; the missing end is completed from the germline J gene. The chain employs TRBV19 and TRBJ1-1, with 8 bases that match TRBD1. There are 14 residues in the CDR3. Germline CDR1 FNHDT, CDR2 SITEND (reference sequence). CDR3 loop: CASSFQLTGGEVFF. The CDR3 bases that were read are TGTGCCAGCAGTTTTCAACTTACAGGGGGA.

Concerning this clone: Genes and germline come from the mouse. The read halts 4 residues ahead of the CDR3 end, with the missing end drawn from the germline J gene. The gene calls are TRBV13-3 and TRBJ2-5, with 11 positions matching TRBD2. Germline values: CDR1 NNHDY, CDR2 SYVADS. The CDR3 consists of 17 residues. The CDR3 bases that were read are TGTGCCAGCAGTTCCCCTACTGGGGGGGCCGAGGTTGAC. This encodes CASSSPTGGAEVD. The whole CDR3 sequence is CASSSPTGGAEVDTQYF.

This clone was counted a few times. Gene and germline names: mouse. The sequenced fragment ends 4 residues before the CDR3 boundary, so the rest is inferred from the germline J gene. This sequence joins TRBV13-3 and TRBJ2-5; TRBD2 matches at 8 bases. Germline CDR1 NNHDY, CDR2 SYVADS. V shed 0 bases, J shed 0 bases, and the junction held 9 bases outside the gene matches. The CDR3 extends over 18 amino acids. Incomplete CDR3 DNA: TGTGCCAGCAGTGATGCAACCTGGGGGGCCCTTAACCAAGAC. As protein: CASSDATWGALNQD. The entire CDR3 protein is CASSDATWGALNQDTQYF.

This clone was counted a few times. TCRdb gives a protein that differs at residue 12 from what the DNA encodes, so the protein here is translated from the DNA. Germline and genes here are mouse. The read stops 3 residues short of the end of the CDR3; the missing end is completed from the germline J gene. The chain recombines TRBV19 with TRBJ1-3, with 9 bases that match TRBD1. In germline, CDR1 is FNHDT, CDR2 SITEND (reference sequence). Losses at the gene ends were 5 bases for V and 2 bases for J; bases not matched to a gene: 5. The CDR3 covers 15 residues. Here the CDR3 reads CASRYRGRTGNTLYF. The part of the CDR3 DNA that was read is TGTGCCAGCAGATACAGGGGGCGGACTGGAAATACG.

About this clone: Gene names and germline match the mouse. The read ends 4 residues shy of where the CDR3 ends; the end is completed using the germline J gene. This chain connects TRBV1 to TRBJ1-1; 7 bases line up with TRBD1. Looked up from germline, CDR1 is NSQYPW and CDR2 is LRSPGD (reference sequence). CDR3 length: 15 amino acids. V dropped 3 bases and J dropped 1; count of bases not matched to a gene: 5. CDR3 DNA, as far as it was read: TGCACCTGCAGTGCGGGACAGAGGGGGAACACA. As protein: CTCSAGQRGNT. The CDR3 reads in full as CTCSAGQRGNTEVFF.

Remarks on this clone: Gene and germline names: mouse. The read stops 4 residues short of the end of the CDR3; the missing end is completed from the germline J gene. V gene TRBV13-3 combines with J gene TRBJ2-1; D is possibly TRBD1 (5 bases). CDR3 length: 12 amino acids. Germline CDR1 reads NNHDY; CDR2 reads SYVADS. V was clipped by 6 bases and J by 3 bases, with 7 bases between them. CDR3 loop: CASMTVYAEQFF. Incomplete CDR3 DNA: TGTGCCAGCATGACAGTCTATGCT.

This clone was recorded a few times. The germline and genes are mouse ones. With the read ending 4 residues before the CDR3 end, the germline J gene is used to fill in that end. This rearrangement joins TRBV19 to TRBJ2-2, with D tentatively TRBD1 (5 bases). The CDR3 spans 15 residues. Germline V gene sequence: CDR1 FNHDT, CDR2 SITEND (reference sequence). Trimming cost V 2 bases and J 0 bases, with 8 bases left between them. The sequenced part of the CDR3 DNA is TGTGCCAGCAGTATTGGCAGGGCAAACACCGGG. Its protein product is CASSIGRANTG. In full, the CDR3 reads CASSIGRANTGQLYF.

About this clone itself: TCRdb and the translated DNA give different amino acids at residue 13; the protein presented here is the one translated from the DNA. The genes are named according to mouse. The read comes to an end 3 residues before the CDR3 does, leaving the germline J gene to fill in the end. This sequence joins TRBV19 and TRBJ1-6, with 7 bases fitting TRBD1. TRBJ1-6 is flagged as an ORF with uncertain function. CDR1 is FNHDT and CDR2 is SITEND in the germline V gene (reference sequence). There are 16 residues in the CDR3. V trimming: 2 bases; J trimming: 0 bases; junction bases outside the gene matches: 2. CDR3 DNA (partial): TGTGCCAGCAGTATGCACAGGGGTTCCTATAATTCGCCC. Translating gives CASSMHRGSYNSP. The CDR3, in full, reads CASSMHRGSYNSPLYF.

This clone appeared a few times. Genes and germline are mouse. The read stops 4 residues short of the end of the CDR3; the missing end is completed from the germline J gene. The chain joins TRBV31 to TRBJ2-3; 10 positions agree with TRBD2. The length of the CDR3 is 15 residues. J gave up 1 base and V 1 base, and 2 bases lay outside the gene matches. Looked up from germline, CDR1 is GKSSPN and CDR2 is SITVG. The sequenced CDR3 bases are TGTGCCTGGAGTCCGACTGGGGGGCGTGCAGAA. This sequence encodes CAWSPTGGRAE. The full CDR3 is CAWSPTGGRAETLYF.

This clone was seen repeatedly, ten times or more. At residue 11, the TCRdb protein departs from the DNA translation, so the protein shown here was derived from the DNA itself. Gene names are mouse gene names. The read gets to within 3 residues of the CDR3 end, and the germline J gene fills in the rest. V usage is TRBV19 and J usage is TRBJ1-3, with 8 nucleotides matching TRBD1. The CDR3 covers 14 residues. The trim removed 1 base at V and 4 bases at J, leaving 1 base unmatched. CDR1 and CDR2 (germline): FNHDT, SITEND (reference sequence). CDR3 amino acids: CASSITGGGNTLYF. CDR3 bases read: TGTGCCAGCAGTATAACAGGGGGGGGAAATACG.

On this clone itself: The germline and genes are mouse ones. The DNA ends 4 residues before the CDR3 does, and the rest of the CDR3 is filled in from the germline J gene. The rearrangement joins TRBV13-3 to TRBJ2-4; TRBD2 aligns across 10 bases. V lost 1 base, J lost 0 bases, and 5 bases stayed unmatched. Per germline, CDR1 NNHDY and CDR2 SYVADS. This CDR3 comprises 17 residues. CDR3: CASSDIRTGGSQNTLYF. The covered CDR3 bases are TGTGCCAGCAGTGATATCAGGACTGGGGGAAGTCAAAAC.

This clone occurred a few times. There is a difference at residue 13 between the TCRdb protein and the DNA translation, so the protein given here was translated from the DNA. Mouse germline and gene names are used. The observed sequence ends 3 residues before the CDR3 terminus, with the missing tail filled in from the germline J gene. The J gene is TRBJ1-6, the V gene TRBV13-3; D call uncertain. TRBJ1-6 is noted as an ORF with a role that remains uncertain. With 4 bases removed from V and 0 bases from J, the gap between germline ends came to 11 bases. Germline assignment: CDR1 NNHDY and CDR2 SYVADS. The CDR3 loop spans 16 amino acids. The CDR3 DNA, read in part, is TGTGCCAGCAGTCCTCCCCTTAATTCCTATAATTCGCCC. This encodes CASSPPLNSYNSP. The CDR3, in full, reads CASSPPLNSYNSPLYF.

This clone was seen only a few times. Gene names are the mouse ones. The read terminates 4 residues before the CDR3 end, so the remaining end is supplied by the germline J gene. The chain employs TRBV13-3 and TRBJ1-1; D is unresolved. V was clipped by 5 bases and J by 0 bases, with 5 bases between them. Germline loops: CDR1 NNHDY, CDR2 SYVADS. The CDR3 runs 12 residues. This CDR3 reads CASRFSNTEVFF. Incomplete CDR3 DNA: TGTGCCAGCAGATTCTCAAACACA.

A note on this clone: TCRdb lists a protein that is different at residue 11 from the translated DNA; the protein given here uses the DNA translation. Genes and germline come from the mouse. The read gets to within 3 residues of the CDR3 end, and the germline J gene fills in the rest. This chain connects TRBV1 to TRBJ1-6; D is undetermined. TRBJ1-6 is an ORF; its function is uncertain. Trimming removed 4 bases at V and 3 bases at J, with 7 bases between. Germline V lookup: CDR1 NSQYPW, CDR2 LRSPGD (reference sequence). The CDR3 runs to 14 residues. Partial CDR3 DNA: TGCACCTGCAGTGACAGCCTCTATAATTCGCCC. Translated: CTCSDSLYNSP. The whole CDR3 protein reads CTCSDSLYNSPLYF.

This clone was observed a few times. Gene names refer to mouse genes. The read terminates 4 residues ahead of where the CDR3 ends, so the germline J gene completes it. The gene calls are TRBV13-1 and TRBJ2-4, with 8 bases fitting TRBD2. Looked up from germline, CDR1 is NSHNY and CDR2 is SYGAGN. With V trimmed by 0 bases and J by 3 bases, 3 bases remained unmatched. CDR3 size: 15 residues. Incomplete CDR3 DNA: TGTGCCAGCAGTGATGCTACTGGGGGCCAAAAC. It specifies CASSDATGGQN. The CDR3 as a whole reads CASSDATGGQNTLYF.

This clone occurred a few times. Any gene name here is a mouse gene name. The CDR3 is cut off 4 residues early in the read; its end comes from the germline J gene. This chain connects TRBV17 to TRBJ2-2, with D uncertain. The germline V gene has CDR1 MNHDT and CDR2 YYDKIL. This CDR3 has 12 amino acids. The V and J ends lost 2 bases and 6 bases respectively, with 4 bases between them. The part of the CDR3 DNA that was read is TGTGCTAGCAGTAGACAGCCCGGG. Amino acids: CASSRQPG. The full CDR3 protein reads CASSRQPGQLYF.